The rows below give T cell receptor beta chains drawn from one sample of a study of T cell changes during pregnancy in multiple sclerosis. The data were produced by immunoSEQ multiplex PCR, yet TCRdb's version contains in-frame clones alone and is incomplete. The sample shows approximately 80,000 clones, approximately 94% of them seen only once. The sequencing here drew on peripheral blood, taken in the third trimester of pregnancy. Receptors were obtained from a female donor with multiple sclerosis, enrolled in a pregnancy study. Both conserved end residues are part of each CDR3. The D gene is left open where the match is weak. Some rows mark clone size as missing; the rest say once, few, many or name a class of expanded clone.

clone size: -
J gene: TRBJ2-1
V gene: TRBV7-2
D gene: -
CDR3 protein: CASSLTGPDSYNEQFF
CDR3 DNA: TGTGCCAGCAGCTTAACAGGGCCTGATTCCTACAATGAGCAGTTCTTC

clone size: -
J gene: TRBJ1-2
V gene: TRBV19
D gene: -
CDR3 protein: CAARDREPNYGYTF
CDR3 DNA: TGTGCCGCCAGGGATAGGGAACCCAACTATGGCTACACCTTC

clone size: -
J gene: TRBJ1-3
V gene: TRBV19
D gene: -
CDR3 protein: CASSISVGGGNTIYF
CDR3 DNA: TGTGCCAGTAGTATTTCCGTTGGAGGTGGAAACACCATATATTTT

clone size: once
J gene: TRBJ1-2
V gene: TRBV6-5
D gene: -
CDR3 protein: CASTPGLSYGYTF
CDR3 DNA: TGTGCCAGTACTCCGGGACTGTCCTATGGCTACACCTTC

clone size: -
J gene: TRBJ1-1
V gene: TRBV18
D gene: -
CDR3 protein: CASSEGGSTEAFF
CDR3 DNA: TGTGCCAGCTCAGAAGGAGGTAGCACTGAAGCTTTCTTT

clone size: -
J gene: TRBJ2-1
V gene: TRBV14
D gene: TRBD2
CDR3 protein: CASSLGLAGASNRYNEQFF
CDR3 DNA: TGTGCCAGCAGCCTCGGACTAGCGGGGGCCAGTAACCGTTACAATGAGCAGTTCTTC

clone size: -
J gene: TRBJ2-7
V gene: TRBV18
D gene: TRBD1
CDR3 protein: CASSPPGQNYEQYF
CDR3 DNA: TGTGCCAGCTCACCACCGGGACAGAATTACGAGCAGTACTTC

clone size: -
J gene: TRBJ2-1
V gene: TRBV7-9
D gene: -
CDR3 protein: CASSKRPGHPSSYNEQFF
CDR3 DNA: TGTGCCAGCAGCAAACGTCCGGGACACCCGAGCTCCTACAATGAGCAGTTCTTC

clone size: -
J gene: TRBJ1-1
V gene: TRBV2
D gene: TRBD1
CDR3 protein: CASTGTGTNTEAFF
CDR3 DNA: TGTGCCAGCACCGGGACAGGGACGAACACTGAAGCTTTCTTT

clone size: -
J gene: TRBJ2-5
V gene: TRBV15
D gene: -
CDR3 protein: CATSREGAETQYF
CDR3 DNA: TGTGCCACCAGCAGAGAGGGGGCGGAGACCCAGTACTTC

clone size: -
J gene: TRBJ1-4
V gene: TRBV9
D gene: -
CDR3 protein: CASSVAATNEKLFF
CDR3 DNA: TGTGCCAGCAGCGTAGCAGCAACTAATGAAAAACTGTTTTTT

clone size: -
J gene: TRBJ1-2
V gene: TRBV9
D gene: -
CDR3 protein: CASSVVTGSHGYTF
CDR3 DNA: TGTGCCAGCAGCGTAGTAACGGGGTCGCATGGCTACACCTTC

clone size: -
J gene: TRBJ2-5
V gene: TRBV6-1
D gene: -
CDR3 protein: CASWRGTETQYF
CDR3 DNA: TGTGCCAGCTGGCGGGGAACAGAGACCCAGTACTTC

clone size: once
J gene: TRBJ1-2
V gene: TRBV14
D gene: -
CDR3 protein: CASSQGTNYGYTF
CDR3 DNA: TGTGCCAGCAGCCAAGGGACAAACTATGGCTACACCTTC

clone size: -
J gene: TRBJ2-7
V gene: TRBV2
D gene: TRBD1
CDR3 protein: CASGGTGEVQYF
CDR3 DNA: TGTGCCAGCGGGGGGACAGGGGAGGTGCAGTACTTC

clone size: -
J gene: TRBJ1-2
V gene: TRBV5-4
D gene: -
CDR3 protein: CASSFDKTYGYTF
CDR3 DNA: TGTGCCAGCAGCTTCGACAAAACCTATGGCTACACCTTC

clone size: -
J gene: TRBJ2-7
V gene: TRBV4-1
D gene: TRBD2
CDR3 protein: CASSQSSGGLGDEQYF
CDR3 DNA: TGCGCCAGCAGCCAATCGAGCGGGGGCTTAGGCGACGAGCAGTACTTC

clone size: -
J gene: TRBJ2-3
V gene: TRBV11-2
D gene: TRBD2
CDR3 protein: CASSTRTSGVLTDTQYF
CDR3 DNA: TGTGCCAGCAGCACACGGACTAGCGGGGTCCTGACAGATACGCAGTATTTT

clone size: -
J gene: TRBJ2-1
V gene: TRBV5-1
D gene: TRBD1
CDR3 protein: CASSLAPGQILGEQFF
CDR3 DNA: TGCGCCAGCAGCTTGGCCCCGGGACAGATCCTCGGTGAGCAGTTCTTC

clone size: -
J gene: TRBJ1-3
V gene: TRBV7-9
D gene: TRBD1
CDR3 protein: CASSLDGTGNTIYF
CDR3 DNA: TGTGCCAGCAGCTTAGATGGGACAGGGAACACCATATATTTT

clone size: -
J gene: TRBJ2-1
V gene: TRBV6-4
D gene: TRBD2
CDR3 protein: CASSDSAGGLNEQFF
CDR3 DNA: TGTGCCAGCAGTGACTCAGCGGGGGGGCTTAATGAGCAGTTCTTC

clone size: -
J gene: TRBJ2-1
V gene: TRBV9
D gene: TRBD1
CDR3 protein: CASQTGGATGEQFF
CDR3 DNA: TGTGCCAGCCAGACAGGGGGCGCGACAGGAGAGCAGTTCTTC

clone size: once
J gene: TRBJ2-3
V gene: TRBV11-3
D gene: -
CDR3 protein: CASSTHRGTDTQYF
CDR3 DNA: TGTGCCAGCAGCACCCACAGGGGCACAGATACGCAGTATTTT

clone size: once
J gene: TRBJ1-1
V gene: TRBV7-9
D gene: TRBD1
CDR3 protein: CASSLGQENTEAFF
CDR3 DNA: TGTGCCAGCAGCTTGGGACAGGAGAACACTGAAGCTTTCTTT

clone size: -
J gene: TRBJ1-2
V gene: TRBV19
D gene: -
CDR3 protein: CASNGGALYGYTF
CDR3 DNA: TGTGCCAGCAACGGGGGAGCCCTCTATGGCTACACCTTC

clone size: -
J gene: TRBJ2-1
V gene: TRBV7-9
D gene: -
CDR3 protein: CASSLGAGLF
CDR3 DNA: TGTGCCAGCAGCTTAGGGGCGGGCCTCTTC

clone size: -
J gene: TRBJ1-3
V gene: TRBV7-9
D gene: TRBD1
CDR3 protein: CASSTGDNSGNTIYF
CDR3 DNA: TGTGCCAGCTCAACAGGGGACAACTCTGGAAACACCATATATTTT

clone size: -
J gene: TRBJ1-5
V gene: TRBV15
D gene: TRBD1
CDR3 protein: CATSRQTGRNQPQHF
CDR3 DNA: TGTGCCACCAGCAGGCAGACAGGGAGGAATCAGCCCCAGCATTTT